These 20 T cell receptor beta chains were sequenced from one sample in a study of graft-versus-host responses after intestinal transplantation. Repertoires were generated with immunoSEQ multiplex PCR, while TCRdb's copy carries only in-frame clones and drops some. The sample lists 15,000 to 19,000 clones; around a third were seen once. This material consisted of alloreactive CD4+ T cells from a mixed lymphocyte reaction culture, taken before intestinal transplant. As for subset: CFSE-low proliferating T cells sorted from roughly six-day pre-transplant mixed lymphocyte reaction (GvH or HvG direction). These receptors all stem from a human patient who received an intestinal transplant.

V and J are TRBV2 and TRBJ2-5; D is uncertain. Germline CDR1 SNHLY, CDR2 FYNNEI. Trimming pared 8 bases from V and 0 bases from J, leaving 10 bases between. The CDR3 covers 13 residues. The CDR3 sequence is CASSFMHQETQYF. The DNA of the CDR3 is TGTGCCAGCTCGTTTATGCACCAAGAGACCCAGTACTTC.

In this sample, this clone is medium-sized (0.01 to 0.1%). The V call is TRBV2, the J call TRBJ2-7, with 9 bases aligning to TRBD1. V lost 6 bases, J lost 6 bases, and 9 bases stayed unmatched. The CDR3 consists of 14 residues. Looked up from germline, CDR1 is SNHLY and CDR2 is FYNNEI. CDR3 nucleotides: TGTGCCAGCAGCCCCGGACAGGGGAGCTTCGAGCAGTACTTC. It translates to CASSPGQGSFEQYF.

This clone was recorded a few times. DNA for the CDR3: TGTGCCAGCAGCCTACATGGGACAGGCCTTTTCACCCTCCACTTT. Translating gives CASSLHGTGLFTLHF. The V gene is TRBV11-2, the J gene TRBJ1-6; 8 nucleotides match TRBD1. With 5 bases clipped from V and 14 bases from J, the junction kept 14 bases outside the gene matches. CDR3 length equals 15 residues. Per germline, CDR1 SGHAT and CDR2 FQNNGV.

The rearrangement joins TRBV6-1 to TRBJ1-2; a weak D match, TRBD1 (5 bases). V was pared by 7 bases and J by 5 bases, with 14 bases between. The germline V gene encodes CDR1 MNHNS and CDR2 SASEGT. The CDR3 consists of 13 residues. The CDR3 DNA sequence: TGTGCCAGCACCCACGGGGCAGCATATGGCTACACCTTC. Residues: CASTHGAAYGYTF.

The rearrangement uses TRBV6-1 and TRBJ2-1; the D call may be TRBD1 or TRBD2 (5 bases each). CDR1 MNHNS and CDR2 SASEGT come from the germline V gene. V gave up 6 bases and J gave up 7 bases, with 16 bases separating them. CDR3 length equals 14 residues. The CDR3 spells CASRFRDQGNEQFF. CDR3 DNA: TGTGCCAGCAGGTTCCGGGACCAGGGTAATGAGCAGTTCTTC.

This clone was detected only a few times. V and J are TRBV6-5 and TRBJ1-1; 8 nucleotides match TRBD1. Germline CDR1 is MNHEY and CDR2 is SVGAGI. The ends lost 4 bases at V and 10 bases at J; junction bases unmatched: 5. The CDR3 consists of 12 residues. CDR3 in DNA: TGTGCCAGCAGTTCAAGGACAGGGCGAGCTTTCTTT. As protein: CASSSRTGRAFF.

This clone is medium-sized (0.01 to 0.1%). CDR3 region: CASSRGSSYNSPLHF. The DNA of the CDR3 is TGTGCCAGCAGCCGGGGAAGCTCCTATAATTCACCCCTCCACTTT. The rearrangement joins TRBV6-1 to TRBJ1-6; D remains ambiguous. This CDR3 has 15 residues. Germline V lookup: CDR1 MNHNS, CDR2 SASEGT. V was trimmed by 6 bases and J by 0 bases, leaving 9 bases between them.

This chain uses TRBV11-2 with TRBJ1-1, with D perhaps matching TRBD1 (6 bases). The CDR3 is made up of 14 amino acids. Germline CDR1 is SGHAT and CDR2 is FQNNGV. The germline V and J ends were trimmed by 5 bases and 4 bases, with 14 bases remaining between them. CDR3 protein: CASSAWTVVTEAFF. The CDR3 DNA follows: TGTGCCAGCAGCGCCTGGACAGTGGTCACTGAAGCTTTCTTT.

V gene TRBV19 combines with J gene TRBJ1-3, with D possibly being TRBD1 (5 bases). Germline loops: CDR1 LNHDA, CDR2 SQIVND (reference sequence). CDR3 length equals 14 residues. V lost 4 bases, J lost 1 base, and 8 bases lay in between. CDR3 coding DNA: TGTGCCAGTAGTAGCGGGGCTTCTGGAAACACCATATATTTT. It encodes CASSSGASGNTIYF.

By its share, this clone is medium-sized. The chain carries TRBV5-5 and TRBJ1-4; D is unresolved. The CDR3 length is 14 residues. From germline, CDR1 is SGHKS and CDR2 YYEKEE (reference sequence). V was pared by 0 bases and J by 8 bases, with 11 bases between. The DNA for the CDR3 is TGTGCCAGCAGCTTGGGAGGGATTGGGGAAAAACTGTTTTTT. Protein sequence: CASSLGGIGEKLFF.

J is TRBJ1-4 and V is TRBV9, with D hard to call. V dropped 3 bases and J dropped 0 bases, with 18 bases sitting between them. This CDR3 is 18 amino acids long. Germline V lookup: CDR1 SGDLS, CDR2 YYNGEE. Here the CDR3 reads CASSEASPASPTNEKLFF. The CDR3 DNA follows: TGTGCCAGCAGCGAAGCGTCACCAGCGAGTCCAACTAATGAAAAACTGTTTTTT. Complete variable domain (other parts from reference TRBV9 and TRBJ1-4): DSGVTQTPKHLITATGQRVTLRCSPRSGDLSVYWYQQSLDQGLQFLIQYYNGEERAKGNILERFSAQQFPDLHSELNLSSLELGDSALYFCASSEASPASPTNEKLFFGSGTQLSVL.

Points on this clone: As the CDR3 is not closed by the conserved phenylalanine or tryptophan, this likely results from a read error. The rearrangement uses TRBV2 and TRBJ2-7; D is possibly TRBD1 or TRBD2 (5 bases each). CDR1 and CDR2 (germline): SNHLY, FYNNEI. CDR3 length: 17 amino acids. V was cut by 6 bases and J by 2 bases, with 23 bases left in between. The CDR3 bases are TGTGCCAGCAGCCGCTCTCCAACCGGGACGGGTGCCTACGAGCAGTACCTC. Its protein product is CASSRSPTGTGAYEQYL.

This clone appeared a few times. This chain connects TRBV9 to TRBJ2-5; no firm D call. CDR3 length: 13 residues. Per germline, CDR1 SGDLS and CDR2 YYNGEE. V was pared by 3 bases and J by 2 bases, with 8 bases between. The CDR3 region has the DNA TGTGCCAGCAGCGCTACTCAGCAAGAGACCCAGTACTTC. Translating gives CASSATQQETQYF.

V is TRBV7-2 and J is TRBJ2-7, with D hard to call. V shed 5 bases and J shed 6 bases, with 11 bases lying between them. The CDR3 length is 12 residues. The germline V gene encodes CDR1 SGHTA and CDR2 FQGNSA. The CDR3 DNA is TGTGCCAGCAGCCGCGACCGTCGCGAGCAGTACTTC. Protein sequence: CASSRDRREQYF.

This clone occurred once. This chain joins TRBV2 and TRBJ1-6; D is perhaps TRBD1 (5 bases). Trimming removed 4 bases at V and 7 bases at J, with 17 bases between. The CDR3 runs to 16 residues. The germline V gene encodes CDR1 SNHLY and CDR2 FYNNEI. For the CDR3, the DNA is TGTGCCAGCAGTGCCGCCCTAGGCCCAGGGAATTCACCCCTCCACTTT. Translation gives CASSAALGPGNSPLHF. The whole variable domain, filled in from reference TRBV2 and TRBJ1-6, reads EPEVTQTPSHQVTQMGQEVILRCVPISNHLYFYWYRQILGQKVEFLVSFYNNEISEKSEIFDDQFSVERPDGSNFTLKIRSTKLEDSAMYFCASSAALGPGNSPLHFGNGTRLTVT.

V usage is TRBV30 and J usage is TRBJ2-7; no definite D call. V was trimmed by 3 bases and J by 7 bases, leaving 13 bases between them. The germline CDR1 and CDR2 sequences are GTSNPN and SVGIG (reference sequence). This CDR3 spans 12 amino acids. Here the CDR3 DNA reads TGTGCCTGGAGGGAAATCCGTGGAGAGCAGTACTTC. It encodes CAWREIRGEQYF. Drawing the rest from reference TRBV30 and TRBJ2-7, the complete variable domain is SQTIHQWPATLVQPVGSPLSLECTVEGTSNPNLYWYRQAAGRGLQLLFYSVGIGQISSEVPQNLSASRPQDRQFILSSKKLLLSDSGFYLCAWREIRGEQYFGPGTRLTVT.

This clone was seen a few times. The chain links TRBV6-4 to TRBJ1-1; D ambiguous. The CDR3 has 13 amino acids. CDR1 is MRHNA, CDR2 SNTAGT, per germline. The germline V and J ends were trimmed by 3 bases and 1 base, with 6 bases remaining between them. CDR3 sequence reads: CASSEQPNTEAFF. The CDR3 DNA reads TGTGCCAGCAGTGAGCAGCCGAACACTGAAGCTTTCTTT.

By share, this clone counts as medium-sized (0.01 to 0.1%). The chain employs TRBV7-3 and TRBJ1-1; D unclear. V lost 5 bases and J 4 bases, leaving 11 bases between the germline ends. Germline CDR1 is SGHTA and CDR2 is FQGTGA. This CDR3 is built from 13 residues. CDR3 region: CASSPTRSTEAFF. For the CDR3, the DNA is TGTGCCAGCAGCCCTACCCGGTCCACTGAAGCTTTCTTT.

By sample fraction, this clone is medium-sized (0.01 to 0.1%). The V gene is TRBV4-1, the J gene TRBJ1-2; D unclear. CDR1 is MGHRA and CDR2 is YSYEKL in the germline V gene. V was trimmed by 0 bases and J by 4 bases, leaving 9 bases between them. This CDR3 contains 14 residues. CDR3 sequence: CASSQEWQAYGYTF. Here the CDR3 DNA reads TGCGCCAGCAGCCAAGAGTGGCAGGCCTATGGCTACACCTTC.

The chain is built from TRBV7-9 and TRBJ2-1; 13 positions match TRBD2. Germline CDR1 and CDR2: SEHNR and FQNEAQ (reference sequence). The J segment lost 2 bases and the V segment lost 5 bases, leaving 6 bases of the junction unmatched. The CDR3 consists of 17 residues. CDR3 nucleotides: TGTGCCAGCAGCCCAGGACTAGCGGGAGAGGCCTACAATGAGCAGTTCTTC. Protein: CASSPGLAGEAYNEQFF.